Below are 21 T cell receptor beta chains sequenced from a single sample in a study of T cell responses to AZD1222 COVID-19 vaccine (dated by TCRdb to about 2021). According to the study, the label for this sample's time point signals: baseline before first vaccination. The sample's treatment or condition, from its label and the paper: meningococcal conjugate vaccine given as trial control. The library was obtained by the immunoSEQ multiplex PCR assay. TCRdb holds this immuneACCESS table with in-frame rearrangements only. Some clones are missing; in checked studies, unresolved V genes explain under half, and the rest has no known cause. The sample profile shows 120,000 or so clones; around 91% of them were found once. The leading ten clones occupy nearly 4.5% of the sample. Source: peripheral blood, taken on day 0 of MenACWY control vaccination. These receptors originate from an adult in good health.

The chain combines TRBV27 with TRBJ2-5; 8 bases are a match to TRBD1. This CDR3 is 18 amino acids long. V lost 3 bases and J lost 1; bases outside the gene matches: 13. Germline assignment: CDR1 MNHEY and CDR2 SMNVEV (reference sequence). The CDR3 coding sequence is TGTGCCAGCAGTTTGGTAACCGACTCCAGGGGGCCCCAAGAGACCCAGTACTTC. Translated: CASSLVTDSRGPQETQYF.

The V and J genes are TRBV27 and TRBJ1-5, with TRBD1 as a possible D gene (5 bases). This CDR3 is 13 amino acids long. The V end was cut by 0 bases, the J end by 7 bases, with 7 bases between. CDR1 and CDR2 from the germline V gene are MNHEY and SMNVEV (reference sequence). The CDR3 is CASSLSWGQPQHF. CDR3 in DNA: TGTGCCAGCAGTTTATCCTGGGGGCAGCCCCAGCATTTT.

This chain connects TRBV5-8 to TRBJ1-5; 9 bases line up with TRBD1. This CDR3 comprises 15 residues. Germline V lookup: CDR1 SGHTS, CDR2 YDEGEE. After removal of 4 bases from V and 6 bases from J, the junction contained 8 bases not matched to a gene. The CDR3 loop reads CASSIFGTGIQPQHF. CDR3 coding DNA: TGTGCCAGCAGCATCTTCGGGACAGGGATTCAGCCCCAGCATTTT.

In its sample, this clone was seen a few times. The V and J genes are TRBV19 and TRBJ2-2; 13 nucleotides match TRBD2. This CDR3 contains 18 residues. Trimming removed 2 bases from V and 4 bases from J; junction bases left unmatched: 7. Germline CDR1 reads LNHDA; CDR2 reads SQIVND (reference sequence). The DNA for the CDR3 is TGTGCCAGTAGTATATCGACTAGCGGGGGGACCCCCACCGGGGAGCTGTTTTTT. Its protein product is CASSISTSGGTPTGELFF. The full variable domain, in which reference TRBV19 and TRBJ2-2 provide the parts outside the CDR3, is DGGITQSPKYLFRKEGQNVTLSCEQNLNHDAMYWYRQDPGQGLRLIYYSQIVNDFQKGDIAEGYSVSREKKESFPLTVTSAQKNPTAFYLCASSISTSGGTPTGELFFGEGSRLTVL.

The chain links TRBV7-2 to TRBJ2-7, with 8 bases identical to TRBD2. The germline gives CDR1 SGHTA, CDR2 FQGNSA. The CDR3 consists of 15 residues. The ends lost 2 bases at V and 3 bases at J; junction bases unmatched: 6. The chain's CDR3 is CASSLLPGLGYEQYV. The CDR3 region has the DNA TGTGCCAGCAGCTTACTCCCGGGACTAGGCTACGAGCAGTACGTC.

This clone was recorded a few times. The chain combines TRBV5-1 with TRBJ2-2, with D unresolved. This CDR3 comprises 13 residues. V was cut by 3 bases and J by 4 bases, with 7 bases left in between. Germline CDR1 reads SGHRS; CDR2 reads YFSETQ. The CDR3 DNA sequence: TGCGCCAGCAGCTGGGATGGCACCGGGGAGCTGTTTTTT. Protein: CASSWDGTGELFF.

J is TRBJ2-1 and V is TRBV29-1; D not resolved. Germline V gives CDR1 SQVTM, CDR2 ANQGSEA. The CDR3 loop spans 14 amino acids. Trimming cost V 6 bases and J 1 base, with 13 bases left between them. Here the CDR3 reads CSVIPSPSYNEQFF. CDR3 DNA: TGCAGCGTGATCCCTTCCCCTTCCTACAATGAGCAGTTCTTC.

This clone showed up just once. The DNA is omitted, as the CDR3 cannot be located on it reliably, and the CDR3 follows TCRdb's listing. The chain links TRBV19 to TRBJ1-1. The CDR3 contains 15 residues when both ends are counted. The V gene's germline CDR1 is LNHDA and CDR2 SQIVND (reference sequence). This CDR3 reads CASTSGRIMNTEAFF.

This clone was seen just once. The chain has TRBV7-6 and TRBJ2-7; 14 bases agree with TRBD2. The V gene's germline CDR1 is SGHVS and CDR2 FNYEAQ. V shed 5 bases, J shed 5 bases, and the junction held 11 bases outside the gene matches. There are 17 residues in the CDR3. Written as DNA, the CDR3 is TGTGCCAGCAGCGGTCATAGTGGGACTAGCGGGAGCGACGAGCAGTACTTC. Residues: CASSGHSGTSGSDEQYF.

The rearrangement links TRBV9 to TRBJ2-2; 11 bases are a match to TRBD2. This CDR3 region has 16 residues. The V and J ends lost 0 bases and 3 bases, in that order; junction bases with no gene match: 1. Per the germline V gene, CDR1 is SGDLS and CDR2 is YYNGEE. CDR3 loop: CASSVELAGDTGELFF. DNA of the CDR3: TGTGCCAGCAGCGTAGAACTAGCGGGAGACACCGGGGAGCTGTTTTTT.

The J gene is TRBJ1-1, the V gene TRBV10-3, with TRBD1 matching 8 bases. V lost 6 bases and J lost 2; bases outside the gene matches: 5. Per germline, CDR1 ENHRY and CDR2 SYGVKD. The CDR3 consists of 14 residues. This CDR3 reads CAISLTGANTEAFF. The CDR3 DNA reads as TGTGCCATCAGCCTGACAGGGGCTAACACTGAAGCTTTCTTT.

The chain carries TRBV9 and TRBJ1-2; the D gene is possibly TRBD1 (5 bases). The germline gives CDR1 SGDLS, CDR2 YYNGEE. The CDR3 has 14 residues. V lost 4 bases to trimming and J lost 8 bases, with 18 bases between them. CDR3 protein: CASSWGPVERGYTF. DNA for the CDR3: TGTGCCAGCAGCTGGGGCCCCGTGGAGCGAGGCTACACCTTC.

This chain joins TRBV2 and TRBJ1-5, with D hard to call. Trimming took 7 bases from V and 2 from J, leaving 15 bases between them. Germline CDR1 reads SNHLY; CDR2 reads FYNNEI. This CDR3 has 15 residues. This chain's CDR3 is CASTLPQEGNQPQHF. DNA of the CDR3: TGTGCCAGCACCCTCCCCCAAGAGGGCAATCAGCCCCAGCATTTT.

V usage is TRBV6-5 and J usage is TRBJ2-7, with TRBD1 identical over 11 bases. Per the germline V gene, CDR1 is MNHEY and CDR2 is SVGAGI. The length of the CDR3 is 15 residues. Trimming took 5 bases from V and 3 from J; bases not matched to a gene: 6. The CDR3 DNA reads TGTGCCAGCAGTCCCGGACAGGGGGCGGTCTACGAGCAGTACGTC. This encodes CASSPGQGAVYEQYV.

This chain uses TRBV5-4 with TRBJ1-3; no firm D call. The length of the CDR3 is 14 residues. Germline V lookup: CDR1 SGHNT, CDR2 YYREEE (reference sequence). The V gene lost 1 base and the J gene lost 0 bases, with 5 bases spanning the gap. CDR3 protein: CASSLSDSGNTIYF. As DNA, the CDR3 is TGTGCCAGCAGCTTGAGTGACTCTGGAAACACCATATATTTT.

A single count supports this clone. V and J are TRBV11-2 and TRBJ2-3; maybe TRBD2 (6 bases). This CDR3 has 14 amino acids. Germline-derived CDR1 and CDR2 are SGHAT and FQNNGV. V shed 5 bases and J shed 1 base, with 10 bases lying between them. CDR3 in amino acids: CASSKPGGTDTQYF. CDR3 nucleotide sequence: TGTGCCAGCAGCAAGCCGGGAGGCACAGATACGCAGTATTTT.

This clone was recorded only once. The CDR3 loop is CASGRTSGSQNEQFF. The CDR3 bases are TGTGCCAGCGGAAGAACTAGCGGGAGTCAGAATGAGCAGTTCTTC. The chain recombines TRBV2 with TRBJ2-1; TRBD2 aligns across 11 bases. Germline CDR1 SNHLY, CDR2 FYNNEI. Trimming cost V 8 bases and J 7 bases; bases outside gene matches: 10. This CDR3 region has 15 residues.

The chain links TRBV12-3 or TRBV12-4 to TRBJ2-1, with D perhaps matching TRBD2 (6 bases). V was cut by 3 bases and J by 7 bases, with 10 bases left in between. The CDR3 loop spans 13 amino acids. The CDR3 spells CASSLSGGNEQFF. The CDR3 DNA is TGTGCCAGCAGTTTGTCTGGGGGGAATGAGCAGTTCTTC.

This chain connects TRBV11-2 to TRBJ2-7; TRBD1 matches 7 bases. The CDR3 consists of 16 residues. The germline V gene has CDR1 SGHAT and CDR2 FQNNGV. V was clipped by 0 bases and J by 3 bases; unmatched bases: 8. The CDR3 region is CASSLDFGTENYEQYF. For the CDR3, the DNA is TGTGCCAGCAGCTTAGATTTCGGGACAGAGAACTACGAGCAGTACTTC.

The chain recombines TRBV3-1 (or the pseudogene TRBV3-2) with TRBJ1-2, with D possibly being TRBD1 (5 bases). The CDR3 sequence is 14 residues long. Trimming cost V 3 bases and J 4 bases, with 12 bases left between them. CDR1 is LGHDT, CDR2 YNNKEL, per germline (reference sequence). The CDR3 sequence: CASSQRQGLYGYTF. The CDR3 DNA reads as TGTGCCAGCAGCCAGAGGCAGGGCCTCTATGGCTACACCTTC.

The V call is TRBV19, the J call TRBJ2-5; 11 bases agree with TRBD1. Trimming took 5 bases from V and 1 from J; bases not matched to a gene: 12. The CDR3 sequence is 18 residues long. Germline assignment: CDR1 LNHDA and CDR2 SQIVND (reference sequence). CDR3 protein: CASSFNSGTGGPQETQYF. DNA for the CDR3: TGTGCCAGTAGTTTCAACTCCGGGACAGGGGGGCCCCAAGAGACCCAGTACTTC.